The 19 T cell receptor beta chains given below trace back to one sample, sequenced in a study of T cell repertoires in cytomegalovirus infection. MiXCR, run by TCRdb on the reads, gives a single entry per CDR3 protein. Counted here are roughly 220,000 distinct CDR3 sequences, 35% to 40% occurring once; the ten biggest clones make up 55% to 60%. For these receptors, no antigen is known. This specimen consisted of CD8+ T cells from cultured PBMCs, obtained from culture after CMV antigen stimulation. All receptors derive from a human donor in good health (CMV status not recorded). Some clones in this sample may be carry-over from other donors' samples.

The sample holds one count of this clonotype. The rearrangement links TRBV7-9 to TRBJ2-7; D is ambiguous. V was pared by 1 base and J by 6 bases, with 13 bases between. Per germline, CDR1 SEHNR and CDR2 FQNEAQ (reference sequence). The CDR3 has 14 residues. For the CDR3, the DNA is TGTGCCAGCAGCTTAGATAACCTCCCCTTCGAGCAGTACTTC. This sequence encodes CASSLDNLPFEQYF.

The genes are TRBV11-2 and TRBJ1-1; D ambiguous. The CDR3 runs 15 residues. The V and J ends lost 1 base and 1 base respectively, with 10 bases between them. Germline CDR1 and CDR2: SGHAT and FQNNGV. CDR3 DNA: TGTGCCAGCAGCTTAGTATGGAGCGGGAACACTGAAGCTTTCTTT. This gives the protein CASSLVWSGNTEAFF. Full variable domain (outside the CDR3, taken from reference TRBV11-2 and TRBJ1-1): EAGVAQSPRYKIIEKRQSVAFWCNPISGHATLYWYQQILGQGPKLLIQFQNNGVVDDSQLPKDRFSAERLKGVDSTLKIQPAKLEDSAVYLCASSLVWSGNTEAFFGQGTRLTVV.

The rearrangement uses TRBV7-6 and TRBJ1-5; 7 bases align to TRBD1. CDR3 size: 15 residues. Germline CDR1 is SGHVS and CDR2 is FNYEAQ. Trimming took 6 bases from V and 1 from J; bases not matched to a gene: 6. The CDR3 loop is CASSLTGASNQPQHF. Here the CDR3 DNA reads TGTGCCAGCAGTCTAACAGGGGCGAGCAATCAGCCCCAGCATTTT.

This chain links TRBV29-1 with TRBJ2-2, with 7 bases that match TRBD1. Germline V lookup: CDR1 SQVTM, CDR2 ANQGSEA. V lost 3 bases to trimming and J lost 1 base; unmatched junction nucleotides: 2. This CDR3 contains 14 residues. CDR3 region: CSVETGRNTGELFF. The CDR3 region has the DNA TGCAGCGTTGAGACAGGGAGGAACACCGGGGAGCTGTTTTTT.

This sequence joins TRBV7-9 and TRBJ2-5, with D hard to call. Germline-derived CDR1 and CDR2 are SEHNR and FQNEAQ (reference sequence). The CDR3 length is 16 residues. V lost 7 bases and J 4 bases, leaving 22 bases between the germline ends. The CDR3 loop reads CASTPGGSLGTETQYF. CDR3 DNA: TGTGCCAGCACTCCTGGTGGCTCCCTGGGCACAGAGACCCAGTACTTC.

The chain employs TRBV7-9 and TRBJ2-2; no clear D gene. V was cut by 5 bases and J by 0 bases, with 10 bases left in between. Germline CDR1 and CDR2: SEHNR and FQNEAQ (reference sequence). This CDR3 contains 15 residues. This CDR3 is CASSNLRTNTGELFF. DNA of the CDR3: TGTGCCAGCAGCAACTTGAGGACGAACACCGGGGAGCTGTTTTTT.

This clonotype was picked up a small number of times. This chain connects TRBV12-3 or TRBV12-4 to TRBJ2-7; D is undetermined. The CDR3 length is 12 residues. Trimming left V 8 bases short and J 4 bases short, with 12 bases between. In nucleotides, the CDR3 is TGTGCCAGCTCGACATTGGTTTACGAGCAGTACTTC. Protein: CASSTLVYEQYF.

This clonotype was seen more than once but under ten times. This sequence joins TRBV5-5 and TRBJ1-6; D perhaps matches TRBD1 (5 bases). Between the trimmed V and J ends, which lost 0 bases and 1 base, there was a span of 8 bases. The CDR3 covers 16 residues. Per the germline V gene, CDR1 is SGHKS and CDR2 is YYEKEE (reference sequence). CDR3 nucleotide sequence: TGTGCCAGCAGCTTGGGGACAAGATCCTATAATTCACCCCTCCACTTT. Protein: CASSLGTRSYNSPLHF.

CDR3 region: CSVEDRGYGYTF. CDR3 nucleotide sequence: TGCAGCGTTGAGGACAGGGGCTATGGCTACACCTTC. This chain connects TRBV29-1 to TRBJ1-2, with 9 bases that match TRBD1. CDR3 length: 12 amino acids. Unmatched junction bases numbered 0, after V lost 3 bases and J lost 4 bases. Germline V gives CDR1 SQVTM, CDR2 ANQGSEA.

The J gene is TRBJ1-5, the V gene TRBV18; possible D gene TRBD1, 6 bases. The CDR3 consists of 15 residues. Looked up from germline, CDR1 is KGHSH and CDR2 is LQKENI. V was clipped by 3 bases and J by 7 bases, with 16 bases between them. CDR3: CASSPATGLGQPQHF. The CDR3, as DNA: TGTGCCAGCTCACCCGCGACAGGTCTGGGCCAGCCCCAGCATTTT.

The rearrangement links TRBV3-1 to TRBJ2-1; D unresolved. Trimming took 1 base from V and 0 from J, leaving 7 bases between them. The CDR3 is 15 amino acids. Germline V lookup: CDR1 LGHDT, CDR2 YNNKEL (reference sequence). In nucleotides, the CDR3 is TGTGCCAGCAGCCAAGGAGCGAGCTCCTACAATGAGCAGTTCTTC. Encoded protein: CASSQGASSYNEQFF.

To note about this clonotype: The conserved closing phenylalanine or tryptophan is absent in this CDR3, likely reflecting a read error. The limits of the CDR3 on the DNA are not certain, so only TCRdb's listed CDR3 is given. This rearrangement joins TRBV7-2 to TRBJ2-3; the D call of TRBD2 is as the table states it, not checked on the DNA. Germline CDR1 is SGHTA and CDR2 is FQGNSA. Inclusive of both ends, the CDR3 amounts to 18 amino acids. CDR3 residues: CASSLFVTSGSRRDTKYL.

The rearrangement joins TRBV24-1 to TRBJ1-2, with D possibly TRBD1 on 6 matching bases. There are 15 residues in the CDR3. The V gene lost 3 bases and the J gene lost 8 bases, with 18 bases spanning the gap. CDR1 is KGHDR and CDR2 is SFDVKD in the germline V gene. The CDR3 region is CATSDRDRNLGGYTF. CDR3 in DNA: TGTGCCACCAGTGATCGTGACAGGAACTTGGGCGGCTACACCTTC.

The sample holds a few counts of this clonotype. The gene calls are TRBV2 and TRBJ2-1, with 7 nucleotides matching TRBD2. The CDR3 loop spans 12 amino acids. Germline values: CDR1 SNHLY, CDR2 FYNNEI. V gave up 9 bases and J gave up 7 bases; unmatched junction bases: 6. DNA of the CDR3: TGTGCCAGGAGCGGGACTTTAAATGAGCAGTTCTTC. Protein product: CARSGTLNEQFF.

The rearrangement uses TRBV19 and TRBJ2-4; D remains unclear. V was cut by 6 bases and J by 2 bases, with 14 bases left in between. The germline CDR1 and CDR2 sequences are LNHDA and SQIVND (reference sequence). The CDR3 totals 15 residues. The CDR3, as DNA: TGTGCCAGTAGCCAACTTCTAGAACCCAAAAACATTCAGTACTTC. Translating it yields CASSQLLEPKNIQYF.

In this sample, this clonotype turned up a few times. The chain uses TRBV5-4 and TRBJ2-3; either TRBD1 or TRBD2 may fit D (5 bases each). V was trimmed by 4 bases and J by 2 bases, leaving 14 bases between them. CDR1 and CDR2 from the germline V gene are SGHNT and YYREEE (reference sequence). This CDR3 has 15 amino acids. CDR3 protein: CASSPVGDYTDTQYF. The CDR3 bases are TGTGCCAGCAGCCCGGTGGGGGATTACACAGATACGCAGTATTTT.

This clonotype turned up a few times. The chain is built from TRBV10-3 and TRBJ2-1; D assignment may be TRBD1 or TRBD2 (5 bases each). This CDR3 has 17 amino acids. With 0 bases removed from V and 2 bases from J, the gap between germline ends came to 14 bases. CDR1 is ENHRY, CDR2 SYGVKD, per germline. In DNA form, the CDR3 reads TGTGCCATCAGTGAGTCGATTGACGGGACGACCTACAATGAGCAGTTCTTC. As protein: CAISESIDGTTYNEQFF.

In its sample, this clonotype was seen many times. The V gene is TRBV7-8, the J gene TRBJ2-5; D is possibly TRBD1 (5 bases). Trimming pared 1 base from V and 1 base from J, leaving 10 bases between. The CDR3 runs 15 residues. Germline CDR1 reads SGHVS; CDR2 reads FQNEAQ. CDR3 region: CASSLVERGQETQYF. The CDR3 DNA reads as TGTGCCAGCAGCTTAGTAGAAAGGGGCCAAGAGACCCAGTACTTC. The variable domain in full, completed from reference TRBV7-8 and TRBJ2-5, reads GAGVSQSPRYKVAKRGQDVALRCDPISGHVSLFWYQQALGQGPEFLTYFQNEAQLDKSGLPSDRFFAERPEGSVSTLKIQRTQQEDSAVYLCASSLVERGQETQYFGPGTRLLVL.

This clonotype has a handful of counts. The V gene is TRBV5-4, the J gene TRBJ2-7; 7 nucleotides line up with TRBD1. The CDR3 consists of 13 residues. The germline gives CDR1 SGHNT, CDR2 YYREEE (reference sequence). V lost 4 bases and J lost 2; bases outside the gene matches: 3. This chain's CDR3 is CASSPDRTYEQYF. CDR3 sequence (DNA): TGTGCCAGCAGCCCGGACAGGACCTACGAGCAGTACTTC.